Following are 31 T cell receptor beta chains from one sample sequenced in a study of CD8 T cells in Susac syndrome. Reverse transcription of about 0.5 to 1 ug RNA was carried out with random hexamers. TCRdb recomputed calls from the immunoSEQ multiplex PCR reads with MiXCR, one row per CDR3 protein. The sample holds 150,000 to 200,000 distinct CDR3 sequences; roughly 95% are singletons and the top ten take approximately 0.09%. Sequenced: CD4+ T cells from PBMCs. The source of these receptors is a human donor with multiple sclerosis.

V and J are TRBV20-1 and TRBJ1-4, with D hard to call. The length of the CDR3 is 12 residues. Trimming shortened V by 5 bases and J by 6 bases, and 10 bases separated the two germline ends. From germline, CDR1 is DFQATT and CDR2 SNEGSKA (reference sequence). For the CDR3, the DNA is TGCAGTGCTTCAGTGCGGGATGAAAAACTGTTTTTT. This gives the protein CSASVRDEKLFF.

This clonotype was found once. V gene TRBV6-2 or TRBV6-3 combines with J gene TRBJ1-2; 9 bases line up with TRBD1. This CDR3 comprises 14 residues. The junction had 5 bases not matched to a gene; V was cut back by 6 bases and J by 3 bases. Germline CDR1 MNHEY, CDR2 SVGEGT. The CDR3 bases are TGTGCCAGCAGGAACCGGGACAGGGACTATGGCTACACCTTC. It is translated as CASRNRDRDYGYTF.

The rearrangement joins TRBV2 to TRBJ1-4; 7 positions agree with TRBD1. The trim removed 7 bases at V and 8 bases at J, leaving 10 bases unmatched. The CDR3 extends over 14 amino acids. Germline CDR1 is SNHLY and CDR2 is FYNNEI. The CDR3 protein is CASTSTTGNEKLFF. As DNA, the CDR3 is TGTGCCAGCACCTCAACGACAGGGAACGAAAAACTGTTTTTT.

The chain couples TRBV3-1 to TRBJ2-7; TRBD2 is a possible D gene (6 bases). The V and J ends lost 1 base and 2 bases respectively, with 12 bases between them. Germline CDR1 LGHDT, CDR2 YNNKEL (reference sequence). The CDR3 runs 15 residues. This CDR3 reads CASSQGGGITYEQYF. In DNA form, the CDR3 reads TGTGCCAGCAGCCAAGGCGGAGGGATAACCTACGAGCAGTACTTC.

The chain recombines TRBV14 with TRBJ2-1; the D gene is possibly TRBD2 (7 bases). The CDR3 sequence is 17 residues long. V lost 4 bases to trimming and J lost 5 bases, with 21 bases between them. The germline gives CDR1 SGHDN, CDR2 FVKESK. The CDR3 sequence: CASSLPLGGARDNEQFF. CDR3 in DNA: TGTGCCAGCAGCCTGCCGCTGGGGGGGGCACGGGACAATGAGCAGTTCTTC. Full variable domain (remainder filled in from reference TRBV14 and TRBJ2-1): EAGVTQFPSHSVIEKGQTVTLRCDPISGHDNLYWYRRVMGKEIKFLLHFVKESKQDESGMPNNRFLAERTGGTYSTLKVQPAELEDSGVYFCASSLPLGGARDNEQFFGPGTRLTVL.

V is TRBV7-9 and J is TRBJ1-1; D gene unclear. Trimming shortened V by 5 bases and J by 2 bases, and 15 bases separated the two germline ends. Germline V gives CDR1 SEHNR, CDR2 FQNEAQ (reference sequence). The CDR3 loop spans 15 amino acids. DNA for the CDR3: TGTGCCAGCAGCGCCACCCCCACAAGAAACACTGAAGCTTTCTTT. Translated, it gives CASSATPTRNTEAFF. The whole variable domain, remainder taken from reference TRBV7-9 and TRBJ1-1, is DTGVSQNPRHKITKRGQNVTFRCDPISEHNRLYWYRQTLGQGPEFLTYFQNEAQLEKSRLLSDRFSAERPKGSFSTLEIQRTEQGDSAMYLCASSATPTRNTEAFFGQGTRLTVV.

Only one count was recorded for this clonotype. The gene calls are TRBV15 and TRBJ2-7, with 7 bases fitting TRBD1. The CDR3 totals 15 residues. V shed 3 bases and J 9 bases; nucleotides not matched to a gene: 14. Germline V gene sequence: CDR1 LNHNV, CDR2 YYDKDF (reference sequence). In DNA form, the CDR3 reads TGTGCCACCAGCAGGCTATCCGGGACAGAAGGCGGGCAGTACTTC. It translates to CATSRLSGTEGGQYF. The whole variable domain, remainder taken from reference TRBV15 and TRBJ2-7, is DAMVIQNPRYQVTQFGKPVTLSCSQTLNHNVMYWYQQKSSQAPKLLFHYYDKDFNNEADTPDNFQSRRPNTSFCFLDIRSPGLGDTAMYLCATSRLSGTEGGQYFGPGTRLTVT.

The chain carries TRBV5-1 and TRBJ2-2; 8 bases match TRBD1. The CDR3 contains 16 residues. V dropped 2 bases and J dropped 4; count of bases not matched to a gene: 7. Germline V gene data show CDR1 as SGHRS and CDR2 as YFSETQ. This chain's CDR3 is CASSLSGQVGTGELFF. Here the CDR3 DNA reads TGCGCCAGCAGCTTATCGGGACAGGTCGGCACCGGGGAGCTGTTTTTT.

The chain has TRBV20-1 and TRBJ1-5; TRBD1 matches at 7 bases. V shed 3 bases and J 1 base; nucleotides not matched to a gene: 21. This CDR3 is built from 20 residues. The V gene's germline CDR1 is DFQATT and CDR2 SNEGSKA (reference sequence). CDR3 region: CSASRFLGQGVAGSNQPQHF. The DNA of the CDR3 is TGCAGTGCTAGTCGGTTCCTGGGGCAGGGGGTAGCGGGAAGCAATCAGCCCCAGCATTTT.

The chain uses TRBV6-2 or TRBV6-3 and TRBJ2-5; no clear D. V dropped 2 bases and J dropped 5 bases, with 6 bases sitting between them. Germline-derived CDR1 and CDR2 are MNHEY and SVGEGT. The CDR3 totals 12 residues. CDR3 amino acids: CASSYPTETQYF. The CDR3 bases are TGTGCCAGCAGTTACCCTACGGAGACCCAGTACTTC.

The chain joins TRBV19 to TRBJ2-3, with 9 bases fitting TRBD1. Germline V CDR1 and CDR2: LNHDA, SQIVND (reference sequence). The V segment lost 5 bases and the J segment 5 bases; nucleotides outside the gene matches: 11. The CDR3 loop spans 16 amino acids. Here the CDR3 reads CASSLRTGDFLDTQYF. In DNA form, the CDR3 reads TGTGCCAGTAGTCTACGGACAGGGGATTTTCTAGATACGCAGTATTTT.

The V gene is TRBV20-1, the J gene TRBJ1-6; TRBD1 matches at 7 bases. Looked up from germline, CDR1 is DFQATT and CDR2 is SNEGSKA (reference sequence). There are 13 residues in the CDR3. The trim removed 3 bases at V and 8 bases at J, leaving 4 bases unmatched. CDR3: CSASRDSYSPLHF. The CDR3 DNA reads as TGCAGTGCTAGTCGGGACAGTTATTCACCCCTCCACTTT.

This sequence joins TRBV18 and TRBJ1-1; D unclear. The ends were cut back, 2 bases at V and 4 bases at J, with 11 bases in the middle. The CDR3 is made up of 14 amino acids. The germline V gene has CDR1 KGHSH and CDR2 LQKENI. The CDR3 reads CASSPITRGTEAFF. For the CDR3, the DNA is TGTGCCAGCTCACCAATAACCCGCGGCACTGAAGCTTTCTTT.

The chain employs TRBV18 and TRBJ1-4, with 7 nucleotides matching TRBD1. The V gene end was trimmed by 6 bases and the J gene end by 2 bases; junction bases not matched to a gene: 6. Germline V lookup: CDR1 KGHSH, CDR2 LQKENI. The CDR3 has 15 amino acids. The CDR3 protein is CASSDGGQTNEKLFF. The CDR3, as DNA: TGTGCCAGCTCGGACGGGGGACAGACTAATGAAAAACTGTTTTTT.

CDR3 nucleotide sequence: TGTGCCATCAGTGTACTAGCGGGGGAAGATACGCAGTATTTT. The encoded protein is CAISVLAGEDTQYF. V usage is TRBV10-3 and J usage is TRBJ2-3, with 11 positions matching TRBD2. Germline-derived CDR1 and CDR2 are ENHRY and SYGVKD. The CDR3 is 14 residues long. The J segment lost 5 bases and the V segment lost 4 bases, leaving 2 bases of the junction unmatched.

This chain joins TRBV5-1 and TRBJ2-2; perhaps TRBD1 as D (5 bases). Germline loops: CDR1 SGHRS, CDR2 YFSETQ. The V end was cut by 0 bases, the J end by 5 bases, with 11 bases between. The CDR3 contains 15 residues. The CDR3 region has the DNA TGCGCCAGCAGCTTGGTGGCAGGGCGGACCGGGGAGCTGTTTTTT. Residues: CASSLVAGRTGELFF.

The chain joins TRBV29-1 to TRBJ2-6, with 8 bases lining up with TRBD1. This CDR3 has 15 amino acids. Germline CDR1 and CDR2: SQVTM and ANQGSEA. The V and J ends lost 4 bases and 2 bases, in that order; junction bases with no gene match: 4. DNA of the CDR3: TGCAGCGTTGGGGCAGGGGGCGCTGGGGCCAACGTCCTGACTTTC. It translates to CSVGAGGAGANVLTF. The entire variable domain, with the rest obtained from reference TRBV29-1 and TRBJ2-6, is as follows: SAVISQKPSRDICQRGTSLTIQCQVDSQVTMMFWYRQQPGQSLTLIATANQGSEATYESGFVIDKFPISRPNLTFSTLTVSNMSPEDSSIYLCSVGAGGAGANVLTFGAGSRLTVL.

The chain couples TRBV12-3 or TRBV12-4 to TRBJ1-5; D is uncertain. The CDR3 length is 12 residues. V lost 5 bases and J 7 bases, leaving 9 bases between the germline ends. This CDR3 is CASSDHGQPQHF. The DNA of the CDR3 is TGTGCCAGCAGTGACCACGGGCAGCCCCAGCATTTT.

The rearrangement joins TRBV30 to TRBJ2-3, with TRBD2 matching 11 bases. CDR1 GTSNPN and CDR2 SVGIG come from the germline V gene (reference sequence). Losses at the gene ends were 3 bases for V and 3 bases for J; bases not matched to a gene: 5. CDR3 length equals 15 residues. For the CDR3, the DNA is TGTGCCTGGAGCACACTAGCGGGGGTTACAGATACGCAGTATTTT. Translation: CAWSTLAGVTDTQYF.

V usage is TRBV29-1 and J usage is TRBJ2-7, with 8 bases that match TRBD2. Germline V CDR1 and CDR2: SQVTM, ANQGSEA. V was pared by 7 bases and J by 0 bases, with 8 bases of the junction left unmatched. The CDR3 runs to 14 residues. The CDR3 loop reads CSGLVGGASYEQYF. Written as DNA, the CDR3 is TGCAGCGGCCTGGTCGGGGGGGCCTCCTACGAGCAGTACTTC.

The chain combines TRBV29-1 with TRBJ1-1; TRBD1 aligns across 7 bases. CDR1 is SQVTM and CDR2 is ANQGSEA in the germline V gene. After removal of 8 bases from V and 2 bases from J, the junction contained 8 bases not matched to a gene. The CDR3 totals 13 residues. CDR3 residues: CSLETGVNTEAFF. Written as DNA, the CDR3 is TGCAGCCTAGAAACAGGGGTAAACACTGAAGCTTTCTTT.

The V call is TRBV20-1, the J call TRBJ1-4; TRBD1 might be the D (5 bases). The CDR3 extends over 12 amino acids. Germline values: CDR1 DFQATT, CDR2 SNEGSKA (reference sequence). The germline V and J ends were trimmed by 7 bases and 6 bases, with 12 bases remaining between them. The CDR3 spells CSVSGRDEKLFF. The CDR3 DNA reads TGCAGTGTATCAGGGCGGGATGAAAAACTGTTTTTT.

This clonotype came up a few times. The gene calls are TRBV12-3 or TRBV12-4 and TRBJ2-3; no clear D gene. V lost 8 bases and J lost 0, with 6 bases in between. The CDR3 is 12 residues long. The CDR3 loop is CASGRSTDTQYF. CDR3 in DNA: TGTGCCAGCGGCCGCAGCACAGATACGCAGTATTTT.

This sequence joins TRBV4-3 and TRBJ1-1; D possibly corresponds to TRBD1 (6 bases). Germline loops: CDR1 LGHNA, CDR2 YSLEER. The CDR3 sequence is 17 residues long. V lost 1 base and J lost 4, with 19 bases in between. CDR3 sequence: CASSQVGAGQHVTEAFF. CDR3 DNA sequence: TGCGCCAGCAGCCAAGTGGGGGCAGGTCAGCATGTCACTGAAGCTTTCTTT.

Only one count was recorded for this clonotype. The rearrangement uses TRBV27 and TRBJ1-2; 8 bases map to TRBD1. From germline, CDR1 is MNHEY and CDR2 SMNVEV (reference sequence). V was clipped by 7 bases and J by 4 bases; unmatched bases: 17. The CDR3 runs 17 residues. The CDR3 coding sequence is TGTGCCAGCACATCCTACTTCCGGGACAGGCATGGCTATGGCTACACCTTC. This sequence encodes CASTSYFRDRHGYGYTF.

The genes are TRBV6-1 and TRBJ1-1; 12 positions agree with TRBD1. The junction had 18 bases not matched to a gene; V was cut back by 6 bases and J by 4 bases. Germline loops: CDR1 MNHNS, CDR2 SASEGT. This CDR3 is built from 19 residues. The CDR3 spells CASSQGGDRGHTWGTEAFF. The DNA of the CDR3 is TGTGCCAGCAGCCAAGGGGGGGACAGGGGGCACACTTGGGGCACTGAAGCTTTCTTT.

The V gene is TRBV12-3 or TRBV12-4, the J gene TRBJ2-5; possibly TRBD1 for D (5 bases). V shed 6 bases and J shed 8 bases, with 13 bases lying between them. The CDR3 spans 12 residues. The CDR3, as DNA: TGTGCCAGCAGCCCCGGCCAGGGTACCCAGTACTTC. This translates into CASSPGQGTQYF.

V is TRBV29-1 and J is TRBJ2-3; perhaps D is TRBD1 or TRBD2 (7 bases each). Trimming stripped 6 bases from V and 6 bases from J, with 16 bases between. CDR1 is SQVTM, CDR2 ANQGSEA, per germline. The CDR3 sequence is 13 residues long. The CDR3 region is CSVATGRADTQYF. CDR3 DNA: TGCAGCGTGGCGACAGGGAGGGCGGATACGCAGTATTTT.

This chain connects TRBV7-9 to TRBJ1-1, with 8 nucleotides matching TRBD1. Germline CDR1 is SEHNR and CDR2 is FQNEAQ (reference sequence). CDR3 length: 16 amino acids. Trimming cost V 4 bases and J 0 bases; bases outside gene matches: 7. The CDR3 coding sequence is TGTGCCAGCAGCTCCGACAGGGGAGGGCTGAACACTGAAGCTTTCTTT. The encoded protein is CASSSDRGGLNTEAFF.

The V gene is TRBV30, the J gene TRBJ2-6; weak D call: TRBD2 (5 bases). This CDR3 spans 15 amino acids. Per germline, CDR1 GTSNPN and CDR2 SVGIG (reference sequence). V was clipped by 0 bases and J by 0 bases, with 6 bases between them. The CDR3 bases are TGTGCCTGGAGTGTTCGGGACTCTGGGGCCAACGTCCTGACTTTC. Its protein product is CAWSVRDSGANVLTF.

The chain couples TRBV14 to TRBJ2-7; D ambiguous. V lost 4 bases and J 6 bases, leaving 16 bases between the germline ends. The CDR3 totals 14 residues. Germline values: CDR1 SGHDN, CDR2 FVKESK. The CDR3 here is CASSPQARMGEQYF. Written as DNA, the CDR3 is TGTGCCAGCAGCCCCCAAGCCCGCATGGGCGAGCAGTACTTC.